The rows below give T cell receptor beta chains drawn from one sample of a study of beta chain features in type 1 diabetes. The repertoire was sequenced with immunoSEQ multiplex PCR; TCRdb's copy has only in-frame clones and lacks some. The data show more than 300,000 clones, 10% to 15% seen once. The source material was naive CD4+ T cells from blood. The receptors originated from a woman aged 18 to 35 with type 1 diabetes. Each CDR3 is given without its conserved first and last residue. The D gene is left open where the match is weak.

j_call | v_call | cdr3_length | d_call | cdr3_aa
TRBJ2-7 | TRBV4-3 | 13 | TRBD1 | ASSQETGGGYEQY
TRBJ2-1 | TRBV7-9 | 15 | TRBD1 | ASSLRAGTGVSNEQF
TRBJ2-1 | TRBV19 | 12 | TRBD1 | ASSRDRGLNEQF
TRBJ2-2 | TRBV4-1 | 14 | TRBD2 | ASSPLAGSLTGELF
TRBJ2-1 | TRBV19 | 12 | . | ASIGSGVGNEQF
TRBJ1-2 | TRBV28 | 13 | TRBD1 | ASSLISQGAYGYT
TRBJ2-1 | TRBV5-1 | 16 | TRBD1 | ASSLGQGAWSLSDEQF
TRBJ2-5 | TRBV30 | 10 | TRBD2 | AWTSGGETQY
TRBJ1-2 | TRBV20-1 | 8 | . | SAHGSGYT
TRBJ2-1 | TRBV5-4 | 12 | TRBD1 | ASSSRDSNNEQF
TRBJ2-1 | TRBV29-1 | 10 | TRBD1 | SVDRGFNEQF
TRBJ1-2 | TRBV4-3 | 11 | . | ASSRDRYYGYT
TRBJ1-2 | TRBV6-5 | 12 | TRBD1 | ASTDRGTNYGYT
TRBJ2-3 | TRBV11-2 | 15 | TRBD2 | ASRPIDSSGGIDTQY
TRBJ1-1 | TRBV5-6 | 13 | TRBD1 | ASSSMTGANTEAF
TRBJ1-2 | TRBV7-9 | 12 | . | ASSRQSGAYGYT
TRBJ2-1 | TRBV27 | 11 | TRBD2 | ASRSGTIYEQF
TRBJ1-2 | TRBV18 | 14 | . | ASSPLRQAANYGYT
TRBJ2-1 | TRBV19 | 14 | TRBD2 | ASTLLAGGSYNEQF
TRBJ2-2 | TRBV7-2 | 12 | TRBD1 | ASSSVQGAGELF
TRBJ2-5 | TRBV11-2 | 11 | . | ASSLGQQETQY
TRBJ2-1 | TRBV7-2 | 11 | . | ASSLVWRREQF